This is a list of T cell receptor beta chains from one sample in a study of HIV-infected patients and healthy controls. One entry per CDR3 protein, called by TCRdb with MiXCR from the 5' RACE reads. The sample shows 15,000 to 20,000 distinct CDR3 sequences, roughly 19% of them seen only once. Sequencing input: CD8+ T cells from blood. Source of these receptors: a human donor in good health. CDR3s include the opening cysteine and the closing phenylalanine or tryptophan. A D gene is named only where the DNA matches it firmly. Clone size is stated in some rows and not others, as once, few, many or a class when expanded.

TRBV11-2	TRBJ1-5	many	NA	TGTGCCAGCAGCTTAGGGCCCTCTGGCAATCAGCCCCAGCATTTT	CASSLGPSGNQPQHF
TRBV6-2/TRBV6-3	TRBJ1-2	many	NA	TGTGCCAGCAGTGTCCGGGACAACTATGGCTACACCTTC	CASSVRDNYGYTF
TRBV19	TRBJ2-3	NA	TRBD2	TGTGCCACCCAGAGAGGACTAGCGGGGGCAAGGACAGATACGCAGTATTTT	CATQRGLAGARTDTQYF
TRBV20-1	TRBJ2-5	few	NA	TGCAGTGCTAGTAGACTAGTTCAAGAGACCCAGTACTTC	CSASRLVQETQYF
TRBV20-1	TRBJ2-1	few	NA	TGCAGTGCTTGCCCTGGGGAGTGGAATGAGCAGTTCTTC	CSACPGEWNEQFF
TRBV4-1	TRBJ1-5	NA	NA	TGCGCCAGCAGCCAAGGAGACAGAAATAGCAATCAGCCCCAGCATTTT	CASSQGDRNSNQPQHF
TRBV5-5	TRBJ2-1	few	TRBD2	TGTGCCAGCAGAGGGGGGACTAGCGGTAACAATGAGCAGTTCTTC	CASRGGTSGNNEQFF
TRBV7-9	TRBJ1-4	many	NA	TGTGCCAGCAGCTTAGCCTCAGGGAGCGACGAAAAACTGTTTTTT	CASSLASGSDEKLFF
TRBV6-5	TRBJ2-7	many	NA	TGTGCCAGCAGTCCCGGGGGAGAGCAGTACTTC	CASSPGGEQYF
TRBV4-1	TRBJ2-1	NA	NA	TGCGCCAGCAGCCAAGATAGATCTGGACTACCCGGACCCTTC	CASSQDRSGLPGPF
TRBV27	TRBJ2-1	few	TRBD2	TGTGCCAGCCGTCCGGGGGGGGCCGATGAGCAGTTCTTC	CASRPGGADEQFF
TRBV6-5	TRBJ2-1	few	TRBD2	TGTGCCAGCAGTTACGGTGCGGGAGAGTACAATGAGCAGTTCTTC	CASSYGAGEYNEQFF
TRBV6-6	TRBJ2-1	NA	NA	TGTGCCAGCAGTCCCCCCTCTAGCGTTTCCTACAATGAGCAGTTCTTC	CASSPPSSVSYNEQFF
TRBV2	TRBJ2-1	few	TRBD2	TGTGCCAGCAGTGAAGCCGGACTAGTTGGCGATGAGCAGTTCTTC	CASSEAGLVGDEQFF
TRBV11-2	TRBJ2-7	NA	NA	TGTGCCAGCAGCTTAACCGGCGCCGACCTCTACGAGCAGTACTTC	CASSLTGADLYEQYF
TRBV7-9	TRBJ2-7	few	NA	TGTGCCAGCAGCACAAGCTCCTACGAGCAGTACTTC	CASSTSSYEQYF
TRBV6-1	TRBJ2-1	many	TRBD2	TGTGCCAGCAGTGAATACGTATCCGGACTAGCGGAAAATGAGCAGTTCTTC	CASSEYVSGLAENEQFF
TRBV5-1	TRBJ2-1	NA	NA	TGCGCCAGCAGCTTGGTAGCGGGACAGGTCAATGAGCAGTTCTTC	CASSLVAGQVNEQFF
TRBV20-1	TRBJ2-7	few	NA	TGCAGTGCTAGTTATGACAGTTCCTACGAGCAGTACTTC	CSASYDSSYEQYF
TRBV7-8	TRBJ2-7	few	NA	TGTGCCAGGGAGGGACCCCACGAGCAGTACTTC	CAREGPHEQYF
TRBV12-3/TRBV12-4	TRBJ2-3	large	NA	TGTGCCAGCAGTTTCTATAGGGCAGATACGCAGTATTTT	CASSFYRADTQYF
TRBV7-4	TRBJ1-1	NA	NA	TGTGCCAGCAGCTTAAGAAGGGCCACGGGGACTGAAGCTTTCTTT	CASSLRRATGTEAFF
TRBV12-3/TRBV12-4	TRBJ2-1	few	NA	TGTGCCAGCAGTTTGAATTTCCGGAGCTCCTACAATGAGCAGTTCTTC	CASSLNFRSSYNEQFF
TRBV4-2	TRBJ2-1	few	TRBD1	TGTGCCAGCAGCCAAAATCAGGGGGCAAACAATGAGCAGTTCTTC	CASSQNQGANNEQFF
TRBV19	TRBJ1-5	NA	NA	TGTGCCAGCTCCGCCGTATTAGGTAGCAATCAGCCCCAGCATTTT	CASSAVLGSNQPQHF
TRBV19	TRBJ1-5	many	NA	TGTGCCAGTATGACCCGAGCAGCTCCTGGGAATCAGCCCCAGCATTTT	CASMTRAAPGNQPQHF
TRBV6-5	TRBJ2-1	few	NA	TGTGCCAGCAGTTACTCGAGGGCGGTAGGGGATGAGCAGTTCTTC	CASSYSRAVGDEQFF
TRBV7-9	TRBJ1-5	NA	NA	TGTGCCAGCAGTTATGGATCGGGCAATCAGCCCCAGCATTTT	CASSYGSGNQPQHF
TRBV29-1	TRBJ1-1	many	NA	TGCAGCGTTGGGACAGAAAGCACTGAAGCTTTCTTT	CSVGTESTEAFF
TRBV29-1	TRBJ2-5	NA	TRBD2	TGCAGCGTTGGGGGTAGCGGGGCGGGGGAGACCCAGTACTTC	CSVGGSGAGETQYF
TRBV10-1	TRBJ2-1	few	NA	TGCGCCAGCAGTCCCTTCGAAAACGATGAGCAGTTCTTC	CASSPFENDEQFF
TRBV23-1	TRBJ2-5	medium-sized	NA	TGCGCCAGCAGTCCTCTCCCTCGGGATTGGCGAGAGACCCAGTACTTC	CASSPLPRDWRETQYF
TRBV20-1	TRBJ2-2	few	NA	TGCAGTGCTACAAAGGTCTCCGGGGAGCTGTTTTTT	CSATKVSGELFF
TRBV4-3	TRBJ2-3	many	NA	TGCGCCAGCAGCCAAGGTGTGGGGGGCAGGAGGGATACGCAGTATTTT	CASSQGVGGRRDTQYF
TRBV20-1	TRBJ2-2	many	NA	TGCAGTGCTAGAGATGTCCTCGGACGGTCCACTGGGGAGCTGTTTTTT	CSARDVLGRSTGELFF
TRBV7-9	TRBJ2-7	many	NA	TGTGCCAGCAGCCTTGGGCGCGAGCAGTACTTC	CASSLGREQYF
TRBV2	TRBJ2-7	NA	NA	TGTGCCAGCAGTGGGAGGGGGCGAAGGGAGCAGTACTTC	CASSGRGRREQYF
TRBV15	TRBJ2-7	NA	NA	TGTGCCACCAGCACCGCTATAGAGGGTGTTGAGCAGTACTTC	CATSTAIEGVEQYF
TRBV19	TRBJ2-7	few	TRBD2	TGTGCCAGTAGTATAAGGGCTAGCGGGAACGAGCAGTACTTC	CASSIRASGNEQYF
TRBV10-3	TRBJ1-3	NA	NA	TGTGCCATCAGTTCGACGACAGGCGGCAACTCTGGAAACACCATATATTTT	CAISSTTGGNSGNTIYF
TRBV7-9	TRBJ2-7	many	NA	TGTGCCAGCAGCTTGGGGCCGGTTCAGTACTTC	CASSLGPVQYF
TRBV6-8	TRBJ2-1	many	TRBD2	TGTGCCAGCAGTTACCGGACAGCGGGAGAGGGCTACAATGAGCAGTTCTTC	CASSYRTAGEGYNEQFF
TRBV6-1	TRBJ2-1	NA	NA	TGTGCCAGCAGTGAAATTGCAGGAACCTACAATGAGCAGTTCTTC	CASSEIAGTYNEQFF
TRBV10-3	TRBJ1-5	few	TRBD1	TGTGCCATCAGTGAGTCCCGGGACAGGGTTGATCAGCCCCAGCATTTT	CAISESRDRVDQPQHF
TRBV7-6	TRBJ1-6	many	NA	TGTGCCAGCAGCCCGGAGGCCCGGGGTAATAATTCACCCCTCCACTTT	CASSPEARGNNSPLHF